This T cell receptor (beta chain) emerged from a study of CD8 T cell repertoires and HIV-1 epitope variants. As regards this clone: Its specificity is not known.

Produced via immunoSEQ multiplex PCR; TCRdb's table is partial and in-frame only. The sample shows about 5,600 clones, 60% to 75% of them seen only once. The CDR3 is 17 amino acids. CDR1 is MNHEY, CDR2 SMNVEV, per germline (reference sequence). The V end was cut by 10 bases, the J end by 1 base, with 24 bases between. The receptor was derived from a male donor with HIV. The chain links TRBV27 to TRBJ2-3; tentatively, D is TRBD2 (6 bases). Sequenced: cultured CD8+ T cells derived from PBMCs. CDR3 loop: CATRGFEGEWGTDTQYF. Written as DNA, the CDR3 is TGTGCCACCCGGGGGTTTGAAGGAGAGTGGGGCACAGATACGCAGTATTTT.